This TCR beta chain was captured in a study of blood T cell repertoires in COVID-19 (dated by TCRdb to about 2020). Notes on the research overall: Samples covering the acute and convalescent phases of COVID-19 were provided by collaborators in the United States, Italy and Spain. The material from the prospective study consisted of cDNA or gDNA derived from T cells, B-cell-depleted T cells, or PBMCs. The dataset comprised deeply sampled blood TCRbeta repertoires from subjects exposed to, actively infected with, or recovered from COVID-19. The repertoires were made available in a free public database intended to serve as a resource for research on the immune response to SARS-CoV-2. Samples came from the ongoing ImmuneRACE study (first 160 participants) plus 1,254 subjects from 6 global collaborators. Nearly every sample came with metadata listing a de-identified subject ID, COVID-19 status, age in years and sex. Where available, HLA class I and class II types were taken from metadata supplied by the sample provider and were not determined by assay-based typing. Overall study outcomes, separate from this receptor: How much clinical and demographic metadata was included differed by source and by participant, and the metadata was provided uncurated.

Collaborating institutions collected whole blood in K2EDTA tubes following their own protocols. Collaborator samples were shipped for TCRbeta analysis as frozen whole blood, isolated PBMCs, or DNA extracted from either sample type. This clone was detected once. Which antigen it targets is not known. Base qualities are missing; no much larger clone stands one base away. The immunoSEQ Assay, a bias-controlled multiplex PCR, was used to amplify TCRbeta CDR3 regions from genomic DNA. From the authors' description of their analysis: The number of nucleated cells in each sample was estimated by amplification of reference gene primers within the assay. To quantify the absolute abundance of each unique TCRbeta CDR3 rearrangement, sequence reads were collapsed and filtered. Productive Simpson clonality was computed per sample as the square root of Simpson's diversity index over productive rearrangements. TCRdb mirrors the immuneACCESS table, restricted to in-frame sequences. Some clones are absent from its copies; in checked studies, under half trace to an unresolved V gene, and the reason for the others is unknown. V and J calls and clone size are as listed in that table; D and trimming were resolved from the DNA. Here the sample has some 140,000 clones; approximately 85% occur a single time. The ten largest clones add up to 4.3% of the sample.

The junction carries 2 bases between V and J, which are trimmed by 5 bases and 4 bases respectively. Reading from cysteine to phenylalanine, the CDR3 counts 11 amino acids. Kept here is only the CDR3 DNA, which spans 33 bases and is read in frame from base 1. In the germline V gene (reference sequence), CDR1 corresponds to LNHDA and CDR2 to SQIVND. The specimen was peripheral blood. The chain is made from TRBV19 and TRBJ1-4, with the D gene not clear enough to name. The source is a human donor in a cohort sampled during active COVID-19. The CDR3 reads CASSHNEKLFF. The sequenced DNA is TGTGCCAGTAGTCATAATGAAAAACTGTTTTTT.